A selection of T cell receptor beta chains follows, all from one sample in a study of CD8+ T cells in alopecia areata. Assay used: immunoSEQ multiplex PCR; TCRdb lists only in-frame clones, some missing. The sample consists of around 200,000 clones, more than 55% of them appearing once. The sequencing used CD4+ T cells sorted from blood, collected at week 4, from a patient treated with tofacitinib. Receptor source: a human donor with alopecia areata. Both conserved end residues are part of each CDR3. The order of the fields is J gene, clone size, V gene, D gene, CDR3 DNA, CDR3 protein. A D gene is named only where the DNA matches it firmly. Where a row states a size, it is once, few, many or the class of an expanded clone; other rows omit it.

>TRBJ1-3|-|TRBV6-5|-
TGTGCCAGCAGTTACTCGTGGGGCTCTGGAAACACCATATATTTT
CASSYSWGSGNTIYF
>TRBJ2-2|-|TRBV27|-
TGTGCCAGCAAGTTGGGACCATATCCCGAGGAGCTGTTTTTT
CASKLGPYPEELFF
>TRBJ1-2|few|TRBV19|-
TGTGCCAGTGGGAGACAGGACTATGGCTACACCTTC
CASGRQDYGYTF
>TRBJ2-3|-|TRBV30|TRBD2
TGTGCCTGGAACCGACTAGCGGGAGGAACAGATACGCAGTATTTT
CAWNRLAGGTDTQYF
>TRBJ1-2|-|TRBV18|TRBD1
TGTGCCAGCTCACTAGGACAGGGGACCTATGGCTACACCTTC
CASSLGQGTYGYTF
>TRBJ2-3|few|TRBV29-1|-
TGCAGCGTTGAGGGCGGGGGCACAGATACGCAGTATTTT
CSVEGGGTDTQYF
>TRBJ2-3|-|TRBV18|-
TGTGCCAGCTCACCGCCCAGCACAGATACGCAGTATTTT
CASSPPSTDTQYF
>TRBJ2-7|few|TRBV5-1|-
TGCGCCAGCAGCTTGGACCCCGGGACAAGGTACGAGCAGTACTTC
CASSLDPGTRYEQYF
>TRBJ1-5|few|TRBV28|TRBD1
TGTGCCAGTTGGACAGGGGGCAACGGGATCCGATTCAATCAGCCCCAGCATTTT
CASWTGGNGIRFNQPQHF
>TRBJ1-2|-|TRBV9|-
TGTGCCAGCAGCGTCTCAGGGTTCTCTGGCTACACCTTC
CASSVSGFSGYTF
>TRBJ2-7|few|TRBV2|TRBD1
TGTGCCAGCACCTATAGACAGGGGACACCGTACGAGCAGTACTTC
CASTYRQGTPYEQYF
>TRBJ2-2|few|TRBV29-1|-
TGCAGCGTGAGGGACCCCGGGGAGCTGTTTTTT
CSVRDPGELFF
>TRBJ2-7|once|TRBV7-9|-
TGTGCCAGCAGCCCGGCCAGGGGAGGCGGCTCCTACGAGCAGTACTTC
CASSPARGGGSYEQYF
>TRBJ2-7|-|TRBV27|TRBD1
TGTGCCAGCAGTCCGGGGACAGGCCTCTCCTACGAGCAGTACTTC
CASSPGTGLSYEQYF
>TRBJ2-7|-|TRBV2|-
TGTGCCAGCAGGGCGGACATTAAAGTCTACGAGCAGTACTTC
CASRADIKVYEQYF
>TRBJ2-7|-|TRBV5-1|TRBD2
TGCGCCAGCAGCGACGGGACTAGCGGGAGAGTCCACGAGCAGTACTTC
CASSDGTSGRVHEQYF
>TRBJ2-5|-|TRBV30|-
TGTGCCTGGACCCTGGGTATGGCCCAGTACTTC
CAWTLGMAQYF
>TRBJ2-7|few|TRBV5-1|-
TGCGCCAGCAGCTTGCAGGGATTCAGCTACGAGCAGTACTTC
CASSLQGFSYEQYF
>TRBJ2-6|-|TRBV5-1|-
TGCGCCAGCAGCTGGGGGAGCCCTGGGGCCAACGTCCTGACTTTC
CASSWGSPGANVLTF
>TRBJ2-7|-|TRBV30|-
TGTGCCTCCCACACCGGGACCTACGAGCAGTACTTC
CASHTGTYEQYF
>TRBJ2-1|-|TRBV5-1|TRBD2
TGCGCCAGCAGCGAAGGACTAGACGTCAATGAGCAGTTCTTC
CASSEGLDVNEQFF
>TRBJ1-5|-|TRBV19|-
TGTGCCAGCGCTTGGGAGTTTAATCAGCCCCAGCATTTT
CASAWEFNQPQHF
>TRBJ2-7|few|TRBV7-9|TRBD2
TGTGCCAGCAGCTTAGCGACCGGGACTAGCAACGAGCAGTACTTC
CASSLATGTSNEQYF
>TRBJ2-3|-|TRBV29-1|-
TGCAGCGTTGAGGAGACAGATACGCAGTATTTT
CSVEETDTQYF
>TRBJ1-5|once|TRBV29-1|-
TGCAGCGTTGAAGAGGGGGGACAGCCCCAGCATTTT
CSVEEGGQPQHF
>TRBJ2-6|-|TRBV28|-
TGTGCCAGCAGTAGACCAGGGACTGGGGCCAACGTCCTGACTTTC
CASSRPGTGANVLTF
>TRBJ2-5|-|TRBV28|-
TGTGCCAGCACAAGCCAAGAGACCCAGTACTTC
CASTSQETQYF
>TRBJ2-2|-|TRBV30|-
TGTGCCTGGAACTCTGCCGGGGAGCTGTTTTTT
CAWNSAGELFF
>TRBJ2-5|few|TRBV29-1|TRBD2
TGCAGCGTGGGTAGCGGGAGGAGTGGAGAGACCCAGTACTTC
CSVGSGRSGETQYF
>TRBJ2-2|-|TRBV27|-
TGTGCCAGCAGTTTACAGGGGCCAAACACCGGGGAGCTGTTTTTT
CASSLQGPNTGELFF
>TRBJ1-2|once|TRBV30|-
TGTGCCTGGAACGTGGGTTCTGGCTACACCTTC
CAWNVGSGYTF
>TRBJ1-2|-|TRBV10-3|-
TGTGCCATCAACTCACTTCCCGACGACGCAATATTC
CAINSLPDDAIF